This T cell receptor beta chain is from a study of post-analysis software for immune sequencing data. Study-level information: The study covered relapsing-remitting, secondary progressive and progressive-relapsing courses of multiple sclerosis. Findings and limits, study-wide: Significantly lower normalized Chao1 diversity was found in patients with multiple sclerosis relative to controls. Four or five TRBV segments were significantly more frequent in patients than in controls. TRBV5-6, TRBV5-1 and TRBV20-1 were among these segments. Co-batched samples clustered tightly together by F measure.

From germline, CDR1 is SGHDN and CDR2 FVKESK. The CDR3 covers 15 residues. J was trimmed by 6 bases and V by 4 bases; bases with no gene match: 6. As concerns this clonotype: Its antigen is as yet unknown.

Every TCR beta cDNA library bore unique molecular identifiers. Researchers reported 550,000 or so cDNA molecules coming from about 1 to 10 million T cells. TCRdb re-called the PCR reads through MiXCR, storing one row per CDR3 protein. The table has some 800,000 distinct CDR3 sequences, around 46% seen once; the top ten hold approximately 5%. The specimen sequenced was blood. The chain has TRBV14 and TRBJ2-1; TRBD2 aligns across 10 bases. This receptor was taken from a girl between 10 and 17 years old with multiple sclerosis. The CDR3 here is CASSLQAGGGNEQFF. In DNA, the CDR3 is TGTGCCAGCAGCCTCCAAGCGGGAGGGGGCAATGAGCAGTTCTTC.